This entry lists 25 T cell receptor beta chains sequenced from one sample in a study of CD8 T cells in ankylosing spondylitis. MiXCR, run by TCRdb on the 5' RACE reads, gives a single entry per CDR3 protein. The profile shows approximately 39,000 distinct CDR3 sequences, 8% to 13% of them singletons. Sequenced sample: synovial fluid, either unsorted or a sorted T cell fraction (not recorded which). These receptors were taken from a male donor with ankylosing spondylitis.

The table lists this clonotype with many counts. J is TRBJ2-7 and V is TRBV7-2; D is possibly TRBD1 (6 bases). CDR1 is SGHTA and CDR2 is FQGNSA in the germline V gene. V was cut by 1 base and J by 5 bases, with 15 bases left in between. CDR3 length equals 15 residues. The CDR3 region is CASSLVRGSFNEQYF. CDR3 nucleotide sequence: TGTGCCAGCAGCTTAGTCAGGGGTAGTTTCAACGAGCAGTACTTC. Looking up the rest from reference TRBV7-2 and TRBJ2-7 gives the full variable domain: GAGVSQSPSNKVTEKGKDVELRCDPISGHTALYWYRQSLGQGLEFLIYFQGNSAPDKSGLPSDRFSAERTGGSVSTLTIQRTQQEDSAVYLCASSLVRGSFNEQYFGPGTRLTVT.

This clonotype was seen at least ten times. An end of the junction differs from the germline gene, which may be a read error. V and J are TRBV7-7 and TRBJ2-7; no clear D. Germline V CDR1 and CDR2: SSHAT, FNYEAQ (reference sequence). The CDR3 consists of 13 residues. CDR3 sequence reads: CASSLDGGYEQYF. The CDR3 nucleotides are TGTGCTAGCAGCTTAGATGGCGGATACGAGCAGTACTTC.

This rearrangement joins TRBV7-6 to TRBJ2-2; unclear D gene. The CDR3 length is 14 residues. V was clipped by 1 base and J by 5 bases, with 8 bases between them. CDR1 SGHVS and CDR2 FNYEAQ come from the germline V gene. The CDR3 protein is CASSLVQQTGELFF. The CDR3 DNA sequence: TGTGCCAGCAGCTTAGTTCAGCAGACCGGGGAGCTGTTTTTT.

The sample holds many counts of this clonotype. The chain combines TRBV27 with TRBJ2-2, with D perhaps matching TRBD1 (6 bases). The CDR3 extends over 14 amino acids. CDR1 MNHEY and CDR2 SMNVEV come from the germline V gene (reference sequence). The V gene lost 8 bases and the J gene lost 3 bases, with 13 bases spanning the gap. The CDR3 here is CASAAGAHTGELFF. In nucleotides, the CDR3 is TGTGCCAGCGCCGCAGGGGCACACACCGGGGAGCTGTTTTTT.

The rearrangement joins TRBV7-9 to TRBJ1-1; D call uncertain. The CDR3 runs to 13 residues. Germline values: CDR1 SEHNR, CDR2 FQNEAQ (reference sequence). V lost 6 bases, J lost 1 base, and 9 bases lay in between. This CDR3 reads CASRGRGNTEAFF. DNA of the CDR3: TGTGCCAGCAGGGGTCGGGGGAACACTGAAGCTTTCTTT.

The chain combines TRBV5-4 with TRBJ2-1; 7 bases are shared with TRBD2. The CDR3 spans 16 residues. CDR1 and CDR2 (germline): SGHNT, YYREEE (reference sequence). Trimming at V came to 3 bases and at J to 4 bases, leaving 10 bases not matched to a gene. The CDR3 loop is CASSSGSGMQYNEQFF. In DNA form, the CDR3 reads TGTGCCAGCAGCTCGGGGAGCGGGATGCAGTACAATGAGCAGTTCTTC.

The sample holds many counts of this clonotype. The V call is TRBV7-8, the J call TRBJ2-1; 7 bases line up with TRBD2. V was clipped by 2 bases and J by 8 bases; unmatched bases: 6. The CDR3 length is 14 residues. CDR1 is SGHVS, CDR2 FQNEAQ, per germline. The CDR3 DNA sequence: TGTGCCAGCAGCTTACCTAGCGGTCGTGATGAGCAGTTCTTC. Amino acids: CASSLPSGRDEQFF.

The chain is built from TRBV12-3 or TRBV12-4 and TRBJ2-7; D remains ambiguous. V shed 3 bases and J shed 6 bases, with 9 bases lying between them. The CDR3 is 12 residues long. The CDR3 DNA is TGTGCCAGCAGTTTGGTCACCCTCGAGCAGTACTTC. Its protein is CASSLVTLEQYF.

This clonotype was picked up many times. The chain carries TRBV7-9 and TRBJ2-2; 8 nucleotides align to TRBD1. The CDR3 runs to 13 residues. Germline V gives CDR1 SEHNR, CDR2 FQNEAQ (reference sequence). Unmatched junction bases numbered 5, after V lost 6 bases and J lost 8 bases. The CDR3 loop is CASRGQGSGELFF. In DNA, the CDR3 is TGTGCCAGCAGAGGACAGGGTTCGGGGGAGCTGTTTTTT.

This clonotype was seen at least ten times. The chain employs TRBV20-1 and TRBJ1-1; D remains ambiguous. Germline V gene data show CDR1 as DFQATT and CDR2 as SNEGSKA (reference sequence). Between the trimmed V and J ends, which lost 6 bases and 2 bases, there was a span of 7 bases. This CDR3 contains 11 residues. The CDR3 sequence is CSAAINTEAFF. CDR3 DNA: TGCAGTGCAGCTATTAACACTGAAGCTTTCTTT.

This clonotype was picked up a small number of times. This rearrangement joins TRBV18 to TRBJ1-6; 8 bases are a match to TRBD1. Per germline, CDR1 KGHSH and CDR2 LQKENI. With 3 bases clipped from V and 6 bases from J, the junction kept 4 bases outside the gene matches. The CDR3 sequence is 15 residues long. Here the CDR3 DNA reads TGTGCCAGCTCACCGGGCCAGGGGGCTAATTCACCCCTCCACTTT. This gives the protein CASSPGQGANSPLHF.

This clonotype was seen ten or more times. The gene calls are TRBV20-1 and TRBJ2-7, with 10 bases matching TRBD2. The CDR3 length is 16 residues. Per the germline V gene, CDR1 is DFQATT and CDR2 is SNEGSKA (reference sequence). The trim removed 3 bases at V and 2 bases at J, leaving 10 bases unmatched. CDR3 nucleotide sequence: TGCAGTGCTAGCGGGCTGCAGCGGGAGGGACCCTACGAGCAGTACTTC. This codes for CSASGLQREGPYEQYF.

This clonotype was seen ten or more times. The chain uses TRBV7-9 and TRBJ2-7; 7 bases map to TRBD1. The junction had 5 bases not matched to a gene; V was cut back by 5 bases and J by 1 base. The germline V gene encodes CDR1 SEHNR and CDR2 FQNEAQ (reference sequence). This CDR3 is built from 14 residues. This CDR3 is CASSPRTGSYEQYF. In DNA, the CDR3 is TGTGCCAGCAGCCCAAGGACAGGATCCTACGAGCAGTACTTC.

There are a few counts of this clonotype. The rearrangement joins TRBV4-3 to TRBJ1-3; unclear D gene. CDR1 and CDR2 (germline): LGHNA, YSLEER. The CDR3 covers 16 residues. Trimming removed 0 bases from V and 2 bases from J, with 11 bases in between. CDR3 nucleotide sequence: TGCGCCAGCAGCCAAGATCCCGCAGAAACTGGAAACACCATATATTTT. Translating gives CASSQDPAETGNTIYF.

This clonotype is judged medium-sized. The CDR3 loop reads CASSIDTYEQYF. CDR3 DNA: TGTGCCAGCAGTATCGACACTTACGAGCAGTACTTC. The rearrangement joins TRBV28 to TRBJ2-7; no definite D call. The CDR3 consists of 12 residues. Per germline, CDR1 MDHEN and CDR2 SYDVKM. Trimming removed 5 bases from V and 4 bases from J, with 9 bases in between.

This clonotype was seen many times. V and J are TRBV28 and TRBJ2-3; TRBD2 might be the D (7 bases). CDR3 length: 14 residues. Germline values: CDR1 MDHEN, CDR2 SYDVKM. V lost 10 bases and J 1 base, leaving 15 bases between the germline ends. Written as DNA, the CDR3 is TGTGCCACCACAGGGCTAGCGGGCACAGATACGCAGTATTTT. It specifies CATTGLAGTDTQYF.

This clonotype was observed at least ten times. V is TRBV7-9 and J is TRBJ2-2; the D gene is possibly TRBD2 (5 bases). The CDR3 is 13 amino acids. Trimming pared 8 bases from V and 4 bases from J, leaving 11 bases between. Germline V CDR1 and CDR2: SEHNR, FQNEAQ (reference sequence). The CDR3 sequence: CASAVEGTGELFF. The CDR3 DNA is TGTGCCAGCGCCGTAGAGGGCACCGGGGAGCTGTTTTTT.

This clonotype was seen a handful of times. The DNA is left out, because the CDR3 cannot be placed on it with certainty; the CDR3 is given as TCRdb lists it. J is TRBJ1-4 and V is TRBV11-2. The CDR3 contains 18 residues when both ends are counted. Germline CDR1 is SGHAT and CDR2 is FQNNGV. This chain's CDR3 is CASSPTTIIATNEKLFFF.

The CDR3 DNA follows: TGTGCCAGCAGTGAAGGTCTATTCAATACGCAGTATTTT. Encoded protein: CASSEGLFNTQYF. V gene TRBV2 combines with J gene TRBJ2-3; no clear D. Trimming cost V 1 base and J 7 bases, with 9 bases left between them. Germline V gives CDR1 SNHLY, CDR2 FYNNEI. CDR3 length equals 13 residues.

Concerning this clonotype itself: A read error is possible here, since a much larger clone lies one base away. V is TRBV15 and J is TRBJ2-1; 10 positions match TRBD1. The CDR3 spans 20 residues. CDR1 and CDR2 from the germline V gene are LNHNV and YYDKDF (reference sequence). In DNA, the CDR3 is TGTGCCACCAGCAGAGCCTCCTACTGGGAACCGGGACAGGGGAACGATGATCAGTTCTTC. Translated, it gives CATSRASYWEPGQGNDDQFF.

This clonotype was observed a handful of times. CDR3 coding DNA: TGTGCCAGCAGTGCCAAGCTCAGATTCTACGAGCAGTACTTC. This sequence encodes CASSAKLRFYEQYF. V usage is TRBV2 and J usage is TRBJ2-7; D is ambiguous. Trimming shortened V by 4 bases and J by 3 bases, and 13 bases separated the two germline ends. The CDR3 runs 14 residues. CDR1 SNHLY and CDR2 FYNNEI come from the germline V gene. Full variable domain (rest looked up from reference TRBV2 and TRBJ2-7): EPEVTQTPSHQVTQMGQEVILRCVPISNHLYFYWYRQILGQKVEFLVSFYNNEISEKSEIFDDQFSVERPDGSNFTLKIRSTKLEDSAMYFCASSAKLRFYEQYFGPGTRLTVT.

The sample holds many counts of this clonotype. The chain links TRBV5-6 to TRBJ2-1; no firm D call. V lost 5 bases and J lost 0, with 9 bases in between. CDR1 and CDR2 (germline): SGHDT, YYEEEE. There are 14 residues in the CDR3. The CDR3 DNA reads TGTGCCAGCAGACAAGCGAGCTCCTACAATGAGCAGTTCTTC. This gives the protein CASRQASSYNEQFF. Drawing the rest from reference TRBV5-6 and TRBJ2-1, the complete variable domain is DAGVTQSPTHLIKTRGQQVTLRCSPKSGHDTVSWYQQALGQGPQFIFQYYEEEERQRGNFPDRFSGHQFPNYSSELNVNALLLGDSALYLCASRQASSYNEQFFGPGTRLTVL.

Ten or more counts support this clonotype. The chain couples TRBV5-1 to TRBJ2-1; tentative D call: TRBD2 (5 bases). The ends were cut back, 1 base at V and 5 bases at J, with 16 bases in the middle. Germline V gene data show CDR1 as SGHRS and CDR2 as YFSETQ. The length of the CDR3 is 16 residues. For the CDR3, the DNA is TGCGCCAGCAGCTTGCGCGGGCGGGCCTTTAACAATGAGCAGTTCTTC. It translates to CASSLRGRAFNNEQFF.

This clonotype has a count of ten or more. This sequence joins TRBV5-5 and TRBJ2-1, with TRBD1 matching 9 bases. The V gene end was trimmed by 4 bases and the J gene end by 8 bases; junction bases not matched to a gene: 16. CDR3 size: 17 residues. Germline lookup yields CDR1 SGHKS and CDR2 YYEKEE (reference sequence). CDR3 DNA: TGTGCCAGCAGCCCCGGACAGGGGTCCCCTTTATGGGATGAGCAGTTCTTC. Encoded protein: CASSPGQGSPLWDEQFF.

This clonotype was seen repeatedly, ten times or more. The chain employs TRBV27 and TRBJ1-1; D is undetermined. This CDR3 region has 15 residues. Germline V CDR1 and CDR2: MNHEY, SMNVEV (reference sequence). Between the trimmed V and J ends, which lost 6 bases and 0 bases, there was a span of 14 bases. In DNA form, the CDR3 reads TGTGCCAGCAGCCCCCAAGGGCCCATGAACACTGAAGCTTTCTTT. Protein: CASSPQGPMNTEAFF.